The rows below give T cell receptor beta chains drawn from one sample of a study of shared clonotypes between healthy human individuals. The data were produced by immunoSEQ multiplex PCR, yet TCRdb's version contains in-frame clones alone and is incomplete. Among nearly 1,000,000 clones, around 80% were seen once, and the ten largest hold around 1.5%. The sample consisted of memory CD4+ T cells sorted from blood. The receptors were gathered from a man between 18 and 35 years old in good health. The CDR3 runs from the conserved cysteine through the conserved F or W. Each record gives: V gene, D gene, CDR3 protein. A D gene is named only where the DNA matches it firmly.

TRBV5-1	NA	CASSLGGSGNQPQHF
TRBV11-2	TRBD1	CASSLVAGTGVYEQYF
TRBV5-1	NA	CASSLVGPEGYEQYF
TRBV2	NA	CASSEKNGETQYF
TRBV28	TRBD2	CASIKSGNSYEQYF
TRBV30	TRBD1	CAWGRQGTDTQYF
TRBV14	NA	CASSRGASTDTQYF
TRBV30	NA	CARAAGATEAFF
TRBV5-6	NA	CASSSLARETQYF
TRBV28	TRBD1	CASTTGAGQPQHF
TRBV10-3	NA	CAISDDRRRSYTF
TRBV10-1	NA	CASSPFKGSSYNEQFF
TRBV19	NA	CASSMGDKYTEAFF
TRBV7-2	TRBD2	CASSRGEISRGEQFF
TRBV10-3	TRBD2	CAIRPGLAGDTQYF
TRBV6-5	NA	CASSSGRTEAFF
TRBV15	NA	CATTYRGGTGELFF
TRBV6-1	NA	CASRDGTGNTIYF
TRBV5-4	NA	CASSLAGPSNEKLFF
TRBV19	TRBD2	CASSKTGTSGINEQFF
TRBV2	NA	CASSEVTFGWVF
TRBV27	NA	CASSLAGPLSYNEQFF
TRBV25-1	NA	CASSEYGETQYF
TRBV7-7	NA	CASSPTGSLTDTQYF
TRBV19	TRBD1	CASRLRQGNSPLHF
TRBV11-2	NA	CASSLDLRQRKGYTF
TRBV7-9	NA	CASSFLGQFQETQYF